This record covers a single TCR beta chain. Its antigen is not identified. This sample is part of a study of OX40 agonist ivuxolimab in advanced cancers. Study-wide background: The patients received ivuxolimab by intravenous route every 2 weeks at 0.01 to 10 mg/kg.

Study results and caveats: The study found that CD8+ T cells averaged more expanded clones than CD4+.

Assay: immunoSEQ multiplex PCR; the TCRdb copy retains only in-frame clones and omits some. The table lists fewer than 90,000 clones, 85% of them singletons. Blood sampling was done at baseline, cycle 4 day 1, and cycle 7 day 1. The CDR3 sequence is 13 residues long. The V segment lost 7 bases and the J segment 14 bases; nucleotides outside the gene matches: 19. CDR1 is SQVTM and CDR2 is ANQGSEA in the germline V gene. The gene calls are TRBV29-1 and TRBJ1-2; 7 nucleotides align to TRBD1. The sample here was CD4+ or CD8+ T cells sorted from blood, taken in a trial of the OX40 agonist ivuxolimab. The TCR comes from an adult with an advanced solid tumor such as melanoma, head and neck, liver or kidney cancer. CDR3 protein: CSARRQGDTMQTF. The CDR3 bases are TGCAGCGCCCGTCGGCAGGGGGACACTATGCAAACCTTC.